Listed below are T cell receptor beta chains from one sample, sequenced in a study of beta chain features in type 1 diabetes. The repertoire was sequenced with immunoSEQ multiplex PCR; TCRdb's copy has only in-frame clones and lacks some. The sample records around 300,000 clones, around 7.3% being singletons. Sequenced sample: central memory CD4+ T cells from blood. These receptors originate from a woman under 30 in good health. Both conserved end residues are part of each CDR3. D genes are given only for firm matches. The size field is filled for only some rows; it gives once, few, many or a size class.

d_gene: -
abundance: many
v_gene: TRBV27
j_gene: TRBJ1-1
CDR3nt: TGTGCCAGCAGTTTAAGATTGACAGAAGCTGAAGCTTTCTTT
CDR3aa: CASSLRLTEAEAFF

d_gene: -
abundance: -
v_gene: TRBV18
j_gene: TRBJ1-5
CDR3nt: TGTGCCAGCTCACCGACAGGTGAACAGCCCCAGCATTTT
CDR3aa: CASSPTGEQPQHF

d_gene: -
abundance: few
v_gene: TRBV11-3
j_gene: TRBJ2-7
CDR3nt: TGTGCCAGCAGCTTAGGGGACGAGCAGTACTTC
CDR3aa: CASSLGDEQYF

d_gene: -
abundance: -
v_gene: TRBV7-9
j_gene: TRBJ2-1
CDR3nt: TGTGCCAGCAGCGTGATTAATGAGCAGTTCTTC
CDR3aa: CASSVINEQFF

d_gene: TRBD1
abundance: -
v_gene: TRBV14
j_gene: TRBJ1-6
CDR3nt: TGTGCCAGCAGCCAAGTACAGGGGAATTACTCACCCCTCCACTTT
CDR3aa: CASSQVQGNYSPLHF

d_gene: TRBD1
abundance: -
v_gene: TRBV15
j_gene: TRBJ2-1
CDR3nt: TGTGCCACCAGCAGAACCACAGGGGGCTTCGACTACAATGAGCAGTTCTTC
CDR3aa: CATSRTTGGFDYNEQFF

d_gene: -
abundance: few
v_gene: TRBV27
j_gene: TRBJ2-6
CDR3nt: TGTGCCAGCAGCCGGGACCCCCTAGGAGCTGGGGCCAACGTCCTGACTTTC
CDR3aa: CASSRDPLGAGANVLTF

d_gene: -
abundance: -
v_gene: TRBV18
j_gene: TRBJ2-3
CDR3nt: TGTGCCAGCTCACCGGGTAGGGATACGCAGTATTTT
CDR3aa: CASSPGRDTQYF

d_gene: -
abundance: few
v_gene: TRBV7-2
j_gene: TRBJ2-7
CDR3nt: TGTGCCAGCAGCACCGACGTGGGAAGGCGGTACGAGCAGTACTTC
CDR3aa: CASSTDVGRRYEQYF

d_gene: -
abundance: few
v_gene: TRBV5-1
j_gene: TRBJ1-4
CDR3nt: TGCGCCAGCAGCTTGGCTGGGGGCGGTGAAAAACTGTTTTTT
CDR3aa: CASSLAGGGEKLFF

d_gene: TRBD2
abundance: -
v_gene: TRBV29-1
j_gene: TRBJ2-1
CDR3nt: TGCAGCGTCTGGACTAGCGGGGGGTACAATGAGCAGTTCTTC
CDR3aa: CSVWTSGGYNEQFF

d_gene: TRBD2
abundance: once
v_gene: TRBV5-4
j_gene: TRBJ2-5
CDR3nt: TGTGCCAGCAGCCAGACTAGCGGCAAAGAGACCCAGTACTTC
CDR3aa: CASSQTSGKETQYF

d_gene: -
abundance: many
v_gene: TRBV19
j_gene: TRBJ2-3
CDR3nt: TGTGCCAGTAGTATTCAGTTAGGCGGGATCACAGATACGCAGTATTTT
CDR3aa: CASSIQLGGITDTQYF

d_gene: -
abundance: few
v_gene: TRBV10-3
j_gene: TRBJ1-1
CDR3nt: TGTGCCATCAGTGTAGAACCTCTCGTTGGCACTGAAGCTTTCTTT
CDR3aa: CAISVEPLVGTEAFF

d_gene: -
abundance: -
v_gene: TRBV15
j_gene: TRBJ2-2
CDR3nt: TGTGCCACCAGCAGAGGTCAGGCCGGGGAGCTGTTTTTT
CDR3aa: CATSRGQAGELFF

d_gene: TRBD2
abundance: -
v_gene: TRBV19
j_gene: TRBJ2-5
CDR3nt: TGTGCCAGTAGTATCATGGGGGGGCAAGAGACCCAGTACTTC
CDR3aa: CASSIMGGQETQYF

d_gene: -
abundance: many
v_gene: TRBV21-1
j_gene: TRBJ2-3
CDR3nt: TGTGCCAGCAGCTTCCGGACAGGGCGTGCACCTAGGCCCACAGATACGCAGTATTTT
CDR3aa: CASSFRTGRAPRPTDTQYF

d_gene: -
abundance: many
v_gene: TRBV5-6
j_gene: TRBJ1-1
CDR3nt: TGTGCCAGCAGCCCCCGCAGTGGCAGGGGAGCTTTCTTT
CDR3aa: CASSPRSGRGAFF

d_gene: -
abundance: few
v_gene: TRBV30
j_gene: TRBJ1-5
CDR3nt: TGTGCCTGGAGTTCAGGGAATAATCAGCCCCAGCATTTT
CDR3aa: CAWSSGNNQPQHF

d_gene: TRBD1
abundance: few
v_gene: TRBV11-2
j_gene: TRBJ2-5
CDR3nt: TGTGCCAGCAGCTTGGGGGACAGGGACTCGGAGACCCAGTACTTC
CDR3aa: CASSLGDRDSETQYF

d_gene: -
abundance: few
v_gene: TRBV5-1
j_gene: TRBJ1-6
CDR3nt: TGCGCCAGCAGCTTGGACAATTCACCCCTCCACTTT
CDR3aa: CASSLDNSPLHF

d_gene: -
abundance: -
v_gene: TRBV7-8
j_gene: TRBJ2-7
CDR3nt: TGTGCCAGCAGCTTCCCCAACAACGAGCAGTACTTC
CDR3aa: CASSFPNNEQYF

d_gene: -
abundance: few
v_gene: TRBV7-2
j_gene: TRBJ2-1
CDR3nt: TGTGCCAGCAGCTCAGACAGGGAGGGTGAGCAGTTCTTC
CDR3aa: CASSSDREGEQFF

d_gene: -
abundance: -
v_gene: TRBV7-9
j_gene: TRBJ1-2
CDR3nt: TGTGCCAGCAGCAGAGACACGGGAAGTTTCTGGACCTTC
CDR3aa: CASSRDTGSFWTF

d_gene: -
abundance: many
v_gene: TRBV4-2
j_gene: TRBJ2-3
CDR3nt: TGTGCCAGCAATGGGGAGGACCTAGGGGATACGCAGTATTTT
CDR3aa: CASNGEDLGDTQYF

d_gene: -
abundance: -
v_gene: TRBV19
j_gene: TRBJ1-5
CDR3nt: TGTGCCAGTAGTATAATGGACGGACCCCAGCATTTT
CDR3aa: CASSIMDGPQHF

d_gene: -
abundance: -
v_gene: TRBV5-6
j_gene: TRBJ1-1
CDR3nt: TGTGCCAGCAGTACAGGATCGTGGGGTACTGAAGCTTTCTTT
CDR3aa: CASSTGSWGTEAFF

d_gene: -
abundance: -
v_gene: TRBV7-6
j_gene: TRBJ2-7
CDR3nt: TGTGCCAGCAGCTTAGAAATACAGGGAGGTCACGAGCAGTACTTC
CDR3aa: CASSLEIQGGHEQYF

d_gene: TRBD1
abundance: few
v_gene: TRBV7-9
j_gene: TRBJ1-2
CDR3nt: TGTGCCAGCAGTCCCCGGGACAGACCGTATGGCTACACCTTC
CDR3aa: CASSPRDRPYGYTF

d_gene: TRBD1
abundance: -
v_gene: TRBV9
j_gene: TRBJ2-7
CDR3nt: TGTGCCAGCAGCGAAGAACCCCGGGACAGGGCGGGCGAGCAGTACTTC
CDR3aa: CASSEEPRDRAGEQYF

d_gene: -
abundance: -
v_gene: TRBV29-1
j_gene: TRBJ1-2
CDR3nt: TGCAGCGTTGAAGTGCGGTCAGGGTGGGGCTACACCTTC
CDR3aa: CSVEVRSGWGYTF

d_gene: -
abundance: -
v_gene: TRBV7-8
j_gene: TRBJ2-5
CDR3nt: TGTGCCAGCTTCTACGACAGTAACCAAGAGACCCAGTACTTC
CDR3aa: CASFYDSNQETQYF

d_gene: -
abundance: few
v_gene: TRBV7-8
j_gene: TRBJ2-3
CDR3nt: TGTGCCAGCAGCTTATTAGGGGGTACCACAGATACGCAGTATTTT
CDR3aa: CASSLLGGTTDTQYF

d_gene: -
abundance: few
v_gene: TRBV30
j_gene: TRBJ2-5
CDR3nt: TGTGCCTGGAGTGTACCAGCTAGCGCGGGGACCCAGTACTTC
CDR3aa: CAWSVPASAGTQYF

d_gene: -
abundance: -
v_gene: TRBV18
j_gene: TRBJ1-5
CDR3nt: TGTGCCAGCTCACCACAGGGGCTCAATCAGCCCCAGCATTTT
CDR3aa: CASSPQGLNQPQHF

d_gene: TRBD1
abundance: few
v_gene: TRBV30
j_gene: TRBJ2-7
CDR3nt: TGTGCCTGGACAGGGGGCTACGAGCAGTACTTC
CDR3aa: CAWTGGYEQYF

d_gene: TRBD1
abundance: few
v_gene: TRBV4-1
j_gene: TRBJ1-6
CDR3nt: TGCGCCAGCAGCCAAGCAGACTTCGGGACAGGGGTTAGTAATTCACCCCTCCACTTT
CDR3aa: CASSQADFGTGVSNSPLHF

d_gene: TRBD1
abundance: few
v_gene: TRBV5-6
j_gene: TRBJ1-2
CDR3nt: TGTGCCAGCAGGGACAGGGCCTCCAATACCTATGGCTACACCTTC
CDR3aa: CASRDRASNTYGYTF

d_gene: TRBD1
abundance: few
v_gene: TRBV5-1
j_gene: TRBJ1-2
CDR3nt: TGCGCCAGCAGTCCTGACGGACAGGGCGGCTACACCTTC
CDR3aa: CASSPDGQGGYTF

d_gene: TRBD2
abundance: many
v_gene: TRBV7-9
j_gene: TRBJ2-6
CDR3nt: TGTGCCAGCAGCTTAGCCGTGTCTAGCGGGTCCTCTGGGGCCAACGTCCTGACTTTC
CDR3aa: CASSLAVSSGSSGANVLTF

d_gene: -
abundance: few
v_gene: TRBV5-5
j_gene: TRBJ1-5
CDR3nt: TGTGCCAGCAGCTTGGACTCCATAAATCAGCCCCAGCATTTT
CDR3aa: CASSLDSINQPQHF

d_gene: -
abundance: few
v_gene: TRBV7-2
j_gene: TRBJ1-1
CDR3nt: TGTGCCAGCAGCCATACAGCCCCGAACACTGAAGCTTTCTTT
CDR3aa: CASSHTAPNTEAFF

d_gene: -
abundance: many
v_gene: TRBV28
j_gene: TRBJ1-5
CDR3nt: TGTGCCAGCAGTTTAATCGTGAGCAATCAGCCCCAGCATTTT
CDR3aa: CASSLIVSNQPQHF

d_gene: -
abundance: few
v_gene: TRBV7-2
j_gene: TRBJ2-7
CDR3nt: TGTGCCAGCAGCTTAGCCCCGTACAGCTCCTACGAGCAGTACTTC
CDR3aa: CASSLAPYSSYEQYF

d_gene: -
abundance: few
v_gene: TRBV28
j_gene: TRBJ1-1
CDR3nt: TGTGCCAGCGTCGACAGGAGAGGAAACACTGAAGCTTTCTTT
CDR3aa: CASVDRRGNTEAFF

d_gene: -
abundance: many
v_gene: TRBV2
j_gene: TRBJ2-1
CDR3nt: TGTGCCAGCAGTGAACGGGCCCTTAACTACAATGAGCAGTTCTTC
CDR3aa: CASSERALNYNEQFF

d_gene: TRBD1
abundance: few
v_gene: TRBV5-1
j_gene: TRBJ1-1
CDR3nt: TGCGCCAGCAGCACTGGACAGGGGGCCCCCACTGAAGCTTTCTTT
CDR3aa: CASSTGQGAPTEAFF

d_gene: -
abundance: few
v_gene: TRBV4-3
j_gene: TRBJ2-6
CDR3nt: TGCGCCAGCAGCCAAGAATGGGCCTCTGGGGCCAACGTCCTGACTTTC
CDR3aa: CASSQEWASGANVLTF

d_gene: -
abundance: -
v_gene: TRBV10-3
j_gene: TRBJ2-3
CDR3nt: TGTGCCATCAGAGACCCCTTTAAAGCGCAGTATACGCAGTATTTT
CDR3aa: CAIRDPFKAQYTQYF

d_gene: -
abundance: many
v_gene: TRBV6-1
j_gene: TRBJ2-1
CDR3nt: TGTGCCAGCAGTGTAATGAATGAGCAGTTCTTC
CDR3aa: CASSVMNEQFF